This record covers a single T cell receptor (beta chain). The time point is: new active TB diagnosis, blood taken before or within 7 days of starting treatment. Confirmation came from sputum smear and/or culture positivity for M. tuberculosis. The V gene end was trimmed by 3 bases and the J gene end by 4 bases; junction bases not matched to a gene: 13. Germline CDR1 reads SGHDT; CDR2 reads YYEEEE. The CDR3 is 16 amino acids. These data originate in a study of T cells in tuberculosis. TCRdb's table, derived via immunoSEQ multiplex PCR, lists solely in-frame clones and lacks some. The sample gives about 35,000 clones, over 85% of which show up once; around 10% is in the top ten.

J is TRBJ2-7 and V is TRBV5-6, with 7 bases that match TRBD1. The source was PBMCs, collected at tuberculosis diagnosis. The receptor was derived from an adult with tuberculosis. The DNA for the CDR3 is TGTGCCAGCAGCTGGGGCAGGGGGATAGGAGCATACGAGCAGTACTTC. Amino acids: CASSWGRGIGAYEQYF.